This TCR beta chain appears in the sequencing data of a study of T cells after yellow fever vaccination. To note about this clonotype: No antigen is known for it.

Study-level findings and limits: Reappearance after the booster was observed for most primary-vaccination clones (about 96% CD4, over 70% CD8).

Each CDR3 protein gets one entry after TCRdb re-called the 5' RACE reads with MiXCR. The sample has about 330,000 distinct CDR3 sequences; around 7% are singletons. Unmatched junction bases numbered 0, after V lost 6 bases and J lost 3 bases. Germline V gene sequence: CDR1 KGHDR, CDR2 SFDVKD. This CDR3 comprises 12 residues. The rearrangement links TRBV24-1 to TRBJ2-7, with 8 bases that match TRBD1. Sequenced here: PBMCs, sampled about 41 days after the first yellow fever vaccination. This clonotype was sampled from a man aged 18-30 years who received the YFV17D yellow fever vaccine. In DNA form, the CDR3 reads TGTGCCACCAGTACAGGGGGCTACGAGCAGTACGTC. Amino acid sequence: CATSTGGYEQYV.